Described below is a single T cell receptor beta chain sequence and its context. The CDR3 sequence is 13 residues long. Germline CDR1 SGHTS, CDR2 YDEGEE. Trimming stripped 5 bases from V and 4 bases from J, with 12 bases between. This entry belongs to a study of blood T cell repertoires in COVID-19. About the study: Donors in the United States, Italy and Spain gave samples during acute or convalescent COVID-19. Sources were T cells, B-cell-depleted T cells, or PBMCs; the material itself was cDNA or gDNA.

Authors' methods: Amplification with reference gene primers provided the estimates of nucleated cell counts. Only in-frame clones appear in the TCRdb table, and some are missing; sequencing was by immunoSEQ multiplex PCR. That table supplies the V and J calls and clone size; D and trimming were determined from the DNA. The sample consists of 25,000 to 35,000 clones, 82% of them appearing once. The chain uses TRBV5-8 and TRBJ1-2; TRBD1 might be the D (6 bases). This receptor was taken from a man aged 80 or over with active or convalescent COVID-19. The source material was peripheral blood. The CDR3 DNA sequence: TGTGCCAGCAGTCGAACAGGGCCCTATGGCTACACCTTC. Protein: CASSRTGPYGYTF.